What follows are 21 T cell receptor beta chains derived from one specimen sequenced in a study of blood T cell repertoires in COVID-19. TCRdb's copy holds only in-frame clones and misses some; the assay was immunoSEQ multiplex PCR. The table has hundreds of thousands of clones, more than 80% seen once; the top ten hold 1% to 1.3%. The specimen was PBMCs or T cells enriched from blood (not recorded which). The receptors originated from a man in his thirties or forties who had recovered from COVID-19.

CDR3 coding DNA: TGTGCCAGCAGCTTAGTTAGAGAATCCGGGGAGCTGTTTTTT. Amino acids: CASSLVRESGELFF. The V call is TRBV7-3, the J call TRBJ2-2; D is unclear. V was pared by 2 bases and J by 6 bases, with 10 bases between. Germline V gene data show CDR1 as SGHTA and CDR2 as FQGTGA. CDR3 length equals 14 residues.

The CDR3 loop is CASSPWDRGTEAFF. The DNA of the CDR3 is TGTGCCAGCAGCCCCTGGGACAGGGGTACTGAAGCTTTCTTT. This chain links TRBV9 with TRBJ1-1; the match to TRBD1 covers 10 bases. Unmatched junction bases numbered 5, after V lost 4 bases and J lost 5 bases. Germline V CDR1 and CDR2: SGDLS, YYNGEE. The CDR3 spans 14 residues.

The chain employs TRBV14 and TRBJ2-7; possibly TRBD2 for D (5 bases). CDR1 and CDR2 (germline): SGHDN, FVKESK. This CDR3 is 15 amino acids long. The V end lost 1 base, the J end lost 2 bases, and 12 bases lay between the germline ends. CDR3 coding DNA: TGTGCCAGCAGCCAAGCTCGCCCGGGGACCTACGAGCAGTACTTC. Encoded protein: CASSQARPGTYEQYF.

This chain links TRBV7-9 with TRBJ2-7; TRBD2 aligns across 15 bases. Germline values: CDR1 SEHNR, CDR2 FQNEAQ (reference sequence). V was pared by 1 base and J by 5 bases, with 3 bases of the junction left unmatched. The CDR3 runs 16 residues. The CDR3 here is CASSLGTSGRAHEQYF. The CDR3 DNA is TGTGCCAGCAGCTTAGGGACTAGCGGGAGGGCCCACGAGCAGTACTTC.

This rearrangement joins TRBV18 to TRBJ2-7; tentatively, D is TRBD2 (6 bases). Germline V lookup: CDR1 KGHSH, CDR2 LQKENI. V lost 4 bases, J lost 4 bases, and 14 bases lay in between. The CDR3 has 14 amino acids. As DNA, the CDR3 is TGTGCCAGCTCACAGCGACTAGGTACTTACGAGCAGTACTTC. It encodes CASSQRLGTYEQYF.

CDR3 DNA: TGTGCCAGCAGCTTTGGGACTGTTGGCGAGCAGTACTTC. Translation: CASSFGTVGEQYF. The J gene is TRBJ2-7, the V gene TRBV2, with D possibly being TRBD2 (6 bases). Germline V gives CDR1 SNHLY, CDR2 FYNNEI. V gave up 6 bases and J gave up 6 bases, with 15 bases separating them. The CDR3 is made up of 13 amino acids. The variable domain in full, completed from reference TRBV2 and TRBJ2-7, reads EPEVTQTPSHQVTQMGQEVILRCVPISNHLYFYWYRQILGQKVEFLVSFYNNEISEKSEIFDDQFSVERPDGSNFTLKIRSTKLEDSAMYFCASSFGTVGEQYFGPGTRLTVT.

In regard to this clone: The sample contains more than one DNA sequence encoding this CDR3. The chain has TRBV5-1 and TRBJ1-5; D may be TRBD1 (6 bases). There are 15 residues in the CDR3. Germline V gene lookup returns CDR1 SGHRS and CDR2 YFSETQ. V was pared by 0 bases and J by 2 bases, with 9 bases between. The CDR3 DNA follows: TGCGCCAGCAGCTTGGTTCCAGGGGGCAATCAGCCCCAGCATTTT. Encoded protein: CASSLVPGGNQPQHF.

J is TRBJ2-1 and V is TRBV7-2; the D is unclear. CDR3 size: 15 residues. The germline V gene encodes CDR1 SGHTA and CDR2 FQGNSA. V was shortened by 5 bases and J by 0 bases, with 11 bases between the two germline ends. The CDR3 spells CASSPRSSSYNEQFF. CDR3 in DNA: TGTGCCAGCAGCCCCAGGTCCTCCTCCTACAATGAGCAGTTCTTC.

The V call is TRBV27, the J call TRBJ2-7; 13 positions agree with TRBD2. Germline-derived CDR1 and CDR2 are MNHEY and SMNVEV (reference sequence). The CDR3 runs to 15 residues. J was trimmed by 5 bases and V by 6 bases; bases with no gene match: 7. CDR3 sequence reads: CASRPGLAGAHEQYF. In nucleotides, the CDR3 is TGTGCCAGCAGACCCGGACTAGCGGGAGCCCACGAGCAGTACTTC.

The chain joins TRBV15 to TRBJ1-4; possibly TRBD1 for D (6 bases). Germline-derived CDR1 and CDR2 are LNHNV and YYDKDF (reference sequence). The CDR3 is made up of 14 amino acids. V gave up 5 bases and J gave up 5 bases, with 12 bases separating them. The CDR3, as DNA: TGTGCCACCAGCCAACGACAGGCGAATGAAAAACTGTTTTTT. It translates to CATSQRQANEKLFF.

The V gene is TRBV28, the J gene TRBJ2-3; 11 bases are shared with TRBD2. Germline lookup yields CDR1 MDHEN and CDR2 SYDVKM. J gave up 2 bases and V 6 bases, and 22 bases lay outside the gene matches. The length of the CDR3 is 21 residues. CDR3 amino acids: CASSYYPGLAEHGPLTDTQYF. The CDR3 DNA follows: TGTGCCAGCAGCTATTACCCGGGACTAGCGGAACACGGGCCACTCACAGATACGCAGTATTTT. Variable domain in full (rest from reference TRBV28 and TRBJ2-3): DVKVTQSSRYLVKRTGEKVFLECVQDMDHENMFWYRQDPGLGLRLIYFSYDVKMKEKGDIPEGYSVSREKKERFSLILESASTNQTSMYLCASSYYPGLAEHGPLTDTQYFGPGTRLTVL.

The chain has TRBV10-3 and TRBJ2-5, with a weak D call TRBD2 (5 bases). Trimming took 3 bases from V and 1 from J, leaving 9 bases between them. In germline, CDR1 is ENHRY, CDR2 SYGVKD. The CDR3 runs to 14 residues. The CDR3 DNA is TGTGCCATCAGTGAACATGGGAGCCAAGAGACCCAGTACTTC. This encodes CAISEHGSQETQYF.

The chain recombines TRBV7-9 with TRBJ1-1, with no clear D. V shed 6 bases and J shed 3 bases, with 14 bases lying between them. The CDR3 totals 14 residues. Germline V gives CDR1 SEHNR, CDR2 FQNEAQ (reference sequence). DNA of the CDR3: TGTGCCAGCAGTCAAACGGCGGGGTACACTGAAGCTTTCTTT. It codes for CASSQTAGYTEAFF.

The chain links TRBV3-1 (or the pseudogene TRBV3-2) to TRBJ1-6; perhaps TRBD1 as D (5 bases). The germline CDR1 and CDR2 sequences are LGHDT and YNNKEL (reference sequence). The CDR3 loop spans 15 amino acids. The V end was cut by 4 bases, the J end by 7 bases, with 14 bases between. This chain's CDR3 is CASSPFGTPNSPLHF. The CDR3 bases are TGTGCCAGCAGCCCCTTCGGGACTCCGAATTCACCCCTCCACTTT.

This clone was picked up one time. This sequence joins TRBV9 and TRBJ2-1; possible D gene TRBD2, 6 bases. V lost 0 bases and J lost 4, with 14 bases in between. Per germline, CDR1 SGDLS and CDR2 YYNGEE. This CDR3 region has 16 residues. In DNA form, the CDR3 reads TGTGCCAGCAGCGTAGCTTGGGCGGGGTCATACAATGAGCAGTTCTTC. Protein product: CASSVAWAGSYNEQFF.

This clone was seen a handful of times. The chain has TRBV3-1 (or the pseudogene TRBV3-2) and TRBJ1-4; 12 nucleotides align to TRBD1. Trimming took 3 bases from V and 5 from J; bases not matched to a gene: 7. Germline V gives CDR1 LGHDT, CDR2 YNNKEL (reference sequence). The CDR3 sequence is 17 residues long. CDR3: CASSHLGTGGLNEKLFF. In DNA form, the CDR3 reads TGTGCCAGCAGCCATCTTGGGACAGGGGGCTTAAATGAAAAACTGTTTTTT.

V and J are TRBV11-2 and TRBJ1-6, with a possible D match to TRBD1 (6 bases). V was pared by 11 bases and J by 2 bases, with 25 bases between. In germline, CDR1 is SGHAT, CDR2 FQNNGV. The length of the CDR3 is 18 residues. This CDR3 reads CASTPGANQPTYNSPLHF. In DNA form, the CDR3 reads TGTGCCTCAACGCCAGGGGCGAACCAGCCTACCTATAATTCACCCCTCCACTTT.

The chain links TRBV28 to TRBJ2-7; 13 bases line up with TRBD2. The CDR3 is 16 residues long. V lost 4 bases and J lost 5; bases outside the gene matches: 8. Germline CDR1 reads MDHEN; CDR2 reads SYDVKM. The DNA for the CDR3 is TGTGCCAGCAGTTCCCTACTAGCGGGAGGGTCGGACGAGCAGTACTTC. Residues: CASSSLLAGGSDEQYF.

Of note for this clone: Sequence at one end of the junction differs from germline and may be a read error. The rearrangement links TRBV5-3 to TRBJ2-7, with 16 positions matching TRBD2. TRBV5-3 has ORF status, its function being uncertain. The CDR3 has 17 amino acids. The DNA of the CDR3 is TGTGTCAGAAGCTTGGGACTAGCGGGAGGGGCTAACTACGAGCAGTACTTC. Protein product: CVRSLGLAGGANYEQYF.

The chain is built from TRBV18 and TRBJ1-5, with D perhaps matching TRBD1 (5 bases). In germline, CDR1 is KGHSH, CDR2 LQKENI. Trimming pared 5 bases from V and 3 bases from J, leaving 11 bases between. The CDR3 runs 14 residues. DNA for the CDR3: TGTGCCAGCTCAACGGACACCGTCAATCAGCCCCAGCATTTT. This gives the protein CASSTDTVNQPQHF.

For the CDR3, the DNA is TGCGCCAGCAGCTTGCCCGGAGACAATGAGCAGTTCTTC. Protein: CASSLPGDNEQFF. V gene TRBV5-1 combines with J gene TRBJ2-1; D ambiguous. Germline V gene lookup returns CDR1 SGHRS and CDR2 YFSETQ. The length of the CDR3 is 13 residues. Deletions cut 1 base from V and 5 bases from J, with 7 bases between.